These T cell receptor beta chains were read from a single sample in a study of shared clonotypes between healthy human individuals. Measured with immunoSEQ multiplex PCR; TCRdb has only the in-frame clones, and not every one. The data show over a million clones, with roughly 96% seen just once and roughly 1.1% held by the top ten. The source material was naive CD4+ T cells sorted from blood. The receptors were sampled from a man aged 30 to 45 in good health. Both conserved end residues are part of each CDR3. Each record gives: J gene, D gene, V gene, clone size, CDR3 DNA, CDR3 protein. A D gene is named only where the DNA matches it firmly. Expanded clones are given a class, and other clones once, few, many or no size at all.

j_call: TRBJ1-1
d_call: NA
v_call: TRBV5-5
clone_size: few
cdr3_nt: TGTGCCAGCAGCTTAAGAGGGTACACTGAAGCTTTCTTT
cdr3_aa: CASSLRGYTEAFF

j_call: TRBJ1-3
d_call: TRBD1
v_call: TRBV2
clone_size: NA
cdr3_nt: TGTGCCAGCAGGGGACAGCGTAATGGAAACACCATATATTTT
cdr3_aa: CASRGQRNGNTIYF

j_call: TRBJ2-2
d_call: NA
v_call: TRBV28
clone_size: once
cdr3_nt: TGTGCCAGCCCAAGTGACACCGGGGAGCTGTTTTTT
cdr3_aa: CASPSDTGELFF

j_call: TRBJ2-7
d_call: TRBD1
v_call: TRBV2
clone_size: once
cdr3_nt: TGTGCCAGCAGGCTTGACAGGGGGGACGAGCAGTACTTC
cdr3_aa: CASRLDRGDEQYF

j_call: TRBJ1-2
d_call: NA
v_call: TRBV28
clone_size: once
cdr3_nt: TGTGCCAGCAGCCGTCCGGGGGGCGTAGATGGCTACACCTTC
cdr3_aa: CASSRPGGVDGYTF

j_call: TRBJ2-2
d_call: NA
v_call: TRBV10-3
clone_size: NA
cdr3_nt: TGTGCCATCAGCGTGACAGTCACCGGGGAGCTGTTTTTT
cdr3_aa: CAISVTVTGELFF

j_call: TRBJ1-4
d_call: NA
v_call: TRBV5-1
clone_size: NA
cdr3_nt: TGCGCCAGCAGCTTCCAGGGACTCAATGAAAAACTGTTTTTT
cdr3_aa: CASSFQGLNEKLFF

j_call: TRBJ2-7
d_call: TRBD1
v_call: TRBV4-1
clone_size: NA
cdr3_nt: TGCGCCAGCAGCCAAGATCCCACAGGGGTGGCGTACGAGCAGTACTTC
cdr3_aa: CASSQDPTGVAYEQYF

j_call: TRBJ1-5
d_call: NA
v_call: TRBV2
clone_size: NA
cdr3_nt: TGTGCCAGCGACAGGACTGATCAGCCCCAGCATTTT
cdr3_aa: CASDRTDQPQHF

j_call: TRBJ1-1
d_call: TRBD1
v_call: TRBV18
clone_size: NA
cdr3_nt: TGTGCCAGCTCGCCAGGGGGCGTCGGGAACACTGAAGCTTTCTTT
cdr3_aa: CASSPGGVGNTEAFF

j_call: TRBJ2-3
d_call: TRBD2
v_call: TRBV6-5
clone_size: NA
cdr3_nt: TGTGCCAGCAGTTCCCTAGCGGGGAGCACAGATACGCAGTATTTT
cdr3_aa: CASSSLAGSTDTQYF

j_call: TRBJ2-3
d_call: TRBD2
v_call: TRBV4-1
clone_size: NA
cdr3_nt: TGCGCCAGCAGCCGGTCGTTCCCCTCGGGAGGAGATACGCAGTATTTT
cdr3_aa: CASSRSFPSGGDTQYF

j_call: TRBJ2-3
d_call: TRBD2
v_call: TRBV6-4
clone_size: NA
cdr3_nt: TGTGCCAGCAGCGCCCTTGCGGGAGCCACCACAGATACGCAGTATTTT
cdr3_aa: CASSALAGATTDTQYF

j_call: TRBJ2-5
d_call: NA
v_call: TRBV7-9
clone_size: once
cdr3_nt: TGTGCCAGCAGGCCGACAGGCCAAGAGACCCAGTACTTC
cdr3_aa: CASRPTGQETQYF

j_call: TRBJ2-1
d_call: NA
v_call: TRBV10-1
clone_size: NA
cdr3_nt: TGCGCCAGCAGGACAGGCACCTACAATGAGCAGTTCTTC
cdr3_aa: CASRTGTYNEQFF

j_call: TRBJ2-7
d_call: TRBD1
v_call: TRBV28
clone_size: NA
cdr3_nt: TGTGCCAGCAGCCCGCCCCGGACAGGGGGTACTTCCTACGAGCAGTACTTC
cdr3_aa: CASSPPRTGGTSYEQYF

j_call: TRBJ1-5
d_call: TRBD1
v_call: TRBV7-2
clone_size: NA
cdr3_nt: TGTGCCAGCAGCCCAGGACAGGGAAATTGGAATCAGCCCCAGCATTTT
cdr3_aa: CASSPGQGNWNQPQHF

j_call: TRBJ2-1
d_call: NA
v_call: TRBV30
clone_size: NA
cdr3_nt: TGTGCCTGGCATAGGGGCAGAGTCAATGAGCAGTTCTTC
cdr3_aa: CAWHRGRVNEQFF

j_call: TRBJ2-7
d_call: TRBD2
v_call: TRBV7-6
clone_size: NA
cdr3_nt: TGTGCCAGCAGCTTAGGTCCCGGGACTAGCGGGAGGGCCTACGAGCAGTACTTC
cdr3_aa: CASSLGPGTSGRAYEQYF

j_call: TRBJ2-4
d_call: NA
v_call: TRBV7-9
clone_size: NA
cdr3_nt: TGTGCCAGCAGCTTAGGCACACGAAACATTCAGTACTTC
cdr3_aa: CASSLGTRNIQYF

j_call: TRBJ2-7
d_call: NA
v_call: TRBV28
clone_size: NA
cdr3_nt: TGTGCCAGCAGTTCCCCCCTGGCCAGTATCCACGACAGACCTGGGGAGCAGTACTTC
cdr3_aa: CASSSPLASIHDRPGEQYF

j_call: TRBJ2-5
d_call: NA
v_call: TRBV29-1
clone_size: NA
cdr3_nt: TGCAGCGTTGACAAGGGGATGGCGCAAGAGACCCAGTACTTC
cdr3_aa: CSVDKGMAQETQYF

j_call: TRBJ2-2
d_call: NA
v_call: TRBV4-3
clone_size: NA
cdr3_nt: TGCGCCAGCAGCCGAGGGGGGAACACCGGGGAGCTGTTTTTT
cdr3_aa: CASSRGGNTGELFF

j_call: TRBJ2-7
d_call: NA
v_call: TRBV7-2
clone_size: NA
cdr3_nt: TGTGCCAGCAGCTTACAGACCGGTACCTACGAGCAGTACTTC
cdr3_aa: CASSLQTGTYEQYF

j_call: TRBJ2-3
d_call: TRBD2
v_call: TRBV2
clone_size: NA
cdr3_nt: TGTGCCAGCACCAAAGGGCTAGCGGTCTTCACAGATACGCAGTATTTT
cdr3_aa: CASTKGLAVFTDTQYF

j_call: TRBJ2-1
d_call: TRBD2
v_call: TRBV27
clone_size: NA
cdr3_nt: TGTGCCAGCAGTTTCCCGTTAGCGGGAGGCAATGAGCAGTTCTTC
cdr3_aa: CASSFPLAGGNEQFF

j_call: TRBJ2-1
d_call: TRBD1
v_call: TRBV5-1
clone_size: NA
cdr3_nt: TGCGCCAGCAGCTTCCGACAGGGCCCAGGGTATGAGCAGTTCTTC
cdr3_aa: CASSFRQGPGYEQFF

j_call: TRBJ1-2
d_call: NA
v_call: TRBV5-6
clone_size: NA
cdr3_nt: TGTGCCAGCAGCCCGCCCCGACAGAATGGCTACACCTTC
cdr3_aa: CASSPPRQNGYTF

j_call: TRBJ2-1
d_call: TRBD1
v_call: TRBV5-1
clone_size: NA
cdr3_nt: TGCGCCAGCAGCTCAACCGGGGACAGCAATGAGCAGTTCTTC
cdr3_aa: CASSSTGDSNEQFF